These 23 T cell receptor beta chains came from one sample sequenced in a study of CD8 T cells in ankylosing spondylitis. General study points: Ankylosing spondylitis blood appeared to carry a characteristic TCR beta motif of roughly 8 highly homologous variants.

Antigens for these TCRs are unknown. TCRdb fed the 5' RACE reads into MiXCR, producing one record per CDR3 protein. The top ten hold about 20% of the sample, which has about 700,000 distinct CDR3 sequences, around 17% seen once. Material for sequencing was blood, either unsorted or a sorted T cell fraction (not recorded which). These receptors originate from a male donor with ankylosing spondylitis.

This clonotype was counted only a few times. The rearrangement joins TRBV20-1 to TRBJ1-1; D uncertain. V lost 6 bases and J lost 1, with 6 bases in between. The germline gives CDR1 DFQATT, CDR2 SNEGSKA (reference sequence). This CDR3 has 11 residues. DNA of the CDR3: TGCAGTGCAGTGGGGAACACTGAAGCTTTCTTT. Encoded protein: CSAVGNTEAFF.

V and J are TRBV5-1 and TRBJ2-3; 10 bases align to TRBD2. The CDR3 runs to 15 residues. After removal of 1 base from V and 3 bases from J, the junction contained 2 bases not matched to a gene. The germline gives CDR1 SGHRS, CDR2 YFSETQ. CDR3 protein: CASSLTSGATDTQYF. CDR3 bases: TGCGCCAGCAGCTTGACTAGCGGGGCTACAGATACGCAGTATTTT.

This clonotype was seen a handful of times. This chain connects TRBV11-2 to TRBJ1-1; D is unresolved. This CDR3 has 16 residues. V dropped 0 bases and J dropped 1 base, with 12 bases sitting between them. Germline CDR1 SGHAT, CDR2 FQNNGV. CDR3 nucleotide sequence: TGTGCCAGCAGCTTAGAGGGTGGTCTTGGGAACACTGAAGCTTTCTTT. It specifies CASSLEGGLGNTEAFF.

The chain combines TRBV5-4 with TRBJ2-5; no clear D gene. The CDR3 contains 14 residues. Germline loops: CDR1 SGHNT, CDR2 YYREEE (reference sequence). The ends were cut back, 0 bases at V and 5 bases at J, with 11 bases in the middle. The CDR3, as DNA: TGTGCCAGCAGCTTGGGGCTAGAAACGGAGACCCAGTACTTC. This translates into CASSLGLETETQYF.

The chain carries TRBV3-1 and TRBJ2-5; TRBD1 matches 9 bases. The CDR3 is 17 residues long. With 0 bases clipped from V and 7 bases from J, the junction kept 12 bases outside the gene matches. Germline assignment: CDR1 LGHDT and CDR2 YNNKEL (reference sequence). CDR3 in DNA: TGTGCCAGCAGCCAAGATTGGTTGGGACAGGGAAGCGGGACCCAGTACTTC. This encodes CASSQDWLGQGSGTQYF.

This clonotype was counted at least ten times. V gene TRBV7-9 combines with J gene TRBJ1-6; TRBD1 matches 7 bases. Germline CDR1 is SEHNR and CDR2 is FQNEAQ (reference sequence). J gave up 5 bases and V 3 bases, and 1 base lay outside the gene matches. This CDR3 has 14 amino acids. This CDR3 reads CASSFGTDNSPLHF. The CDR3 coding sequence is TGTGCCAGCAGCTTTGGGACAGATAATTCACCCCTCCACTTT.

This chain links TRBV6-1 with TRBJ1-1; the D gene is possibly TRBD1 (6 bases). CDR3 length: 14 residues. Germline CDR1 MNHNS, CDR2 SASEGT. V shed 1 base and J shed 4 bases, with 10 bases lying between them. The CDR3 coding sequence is TGTGCCAGCAGTGAAGTGAGGGGGAGCACTGAAGCTTTCTTT. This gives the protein CASSEVRGSTEAFF.

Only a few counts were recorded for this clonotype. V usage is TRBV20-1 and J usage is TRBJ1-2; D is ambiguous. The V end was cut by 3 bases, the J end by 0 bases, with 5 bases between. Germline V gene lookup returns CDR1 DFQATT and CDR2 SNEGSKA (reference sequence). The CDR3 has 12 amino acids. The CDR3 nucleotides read TGCAGTGCTAGTCTTGCTAACTATGGCTACACCTTC. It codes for CSASLANYGYTF.

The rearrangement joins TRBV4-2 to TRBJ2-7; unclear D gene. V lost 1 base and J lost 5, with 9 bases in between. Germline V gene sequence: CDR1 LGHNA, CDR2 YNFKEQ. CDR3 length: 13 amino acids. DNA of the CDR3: TGTGCCAGCAGCCAAGGCTGGGTCGACGAGCAGTACTTC. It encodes CASSQGWVDEQYF.

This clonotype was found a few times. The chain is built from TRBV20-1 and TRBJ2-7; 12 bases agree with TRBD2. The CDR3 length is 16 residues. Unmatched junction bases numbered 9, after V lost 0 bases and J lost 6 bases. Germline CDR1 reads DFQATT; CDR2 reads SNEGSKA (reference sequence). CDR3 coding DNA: TGCAGTGCTAGAGAGGCTCTGGGACTAGCGGGTAGCGAGCAGTACTTC. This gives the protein CSAREALGLAGSEQYF.

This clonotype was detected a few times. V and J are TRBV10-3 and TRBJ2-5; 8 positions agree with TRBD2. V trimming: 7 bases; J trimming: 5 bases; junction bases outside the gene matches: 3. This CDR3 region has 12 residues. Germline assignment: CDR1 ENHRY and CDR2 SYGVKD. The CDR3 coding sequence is TGTGCCATCAAGTCGGGAGGGGAGACCCAGTACTTC. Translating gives CAIKSGGETQYF.

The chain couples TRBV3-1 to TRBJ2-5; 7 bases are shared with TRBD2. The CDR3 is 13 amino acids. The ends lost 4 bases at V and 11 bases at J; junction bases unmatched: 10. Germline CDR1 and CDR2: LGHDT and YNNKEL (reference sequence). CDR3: CASSRASGTPQYF. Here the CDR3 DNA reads TGTGCCAGCAGCCGGGCTAGCGGAACCCCTCAGTACTTC.

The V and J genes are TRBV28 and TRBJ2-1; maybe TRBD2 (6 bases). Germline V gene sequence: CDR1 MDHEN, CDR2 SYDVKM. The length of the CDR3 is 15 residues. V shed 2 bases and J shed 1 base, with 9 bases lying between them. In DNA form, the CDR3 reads TGTGCCAGCAGTTTAAGCGGGTATTCCTACAATGAGCAGTTCTTC. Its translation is CASSLSGYSYNEQFF.

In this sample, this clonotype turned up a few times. CDR3 DNA sequence: TGCAGTGCTCGGACTAGCGGGGAGGACACAGATACGCAGTATTTT. Protein product: CSARTSGEDTDTQYF. The chain links TRBV20-1 to TRBJ2-3, with TRBD2 matching 12 bases. V trimming: 5 bases; J trimming: 2 bases; junction bases outside the gene matches: 5. The CDR3 extends over 15 amino acids. Germline V gene sequence: CDR1 DFQATT, CDR2 SNEGSKA (reference sequence).

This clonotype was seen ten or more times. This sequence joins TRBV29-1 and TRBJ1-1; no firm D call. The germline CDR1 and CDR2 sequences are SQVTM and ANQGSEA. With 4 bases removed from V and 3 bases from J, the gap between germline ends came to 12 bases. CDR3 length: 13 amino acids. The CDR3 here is CSVVRPLDTEAFF. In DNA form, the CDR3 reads TGCAGCGTTGTCAGACCCCTGGACACTGAAGCTTTCTTT. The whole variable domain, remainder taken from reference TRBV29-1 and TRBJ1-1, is SAVISQKPSRDICQRGTSLTIQCQVDSQVTMMFWYRQQPGQSLTLIATANQGSEATYESGFVIDKFPISRPNLTFSTLTVSNMSPEDSSIYLCSVVRPLDTEAFFGQGTRLTVV.

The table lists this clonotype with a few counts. The CDR3 sequence is CASSYAANTGELFF. CDR3 nucleotide sequence: TGTGCCAGCAGTTACGCAGCGAACACCGGGGAGCTGTTTTTT. The V and J genes are TRBV27 and TRBJ2-2; unclear D gene. CDR3 length equals 14 residues. Germline V gene data show CDR1 as MNHEY and CDR2 as SMNVEV (reference sequence). Trimming shortened V by 4 bases and J by 0 bases, and 6 bases separated the two germline ends.

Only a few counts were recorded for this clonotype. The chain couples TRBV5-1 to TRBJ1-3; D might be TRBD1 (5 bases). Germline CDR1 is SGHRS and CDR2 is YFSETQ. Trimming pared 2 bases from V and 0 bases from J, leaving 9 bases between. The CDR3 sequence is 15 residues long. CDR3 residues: CASSFTGDSGNTIYF. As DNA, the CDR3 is TGCGCCAGCAGCTTTACAGGCGACTCTGGAAACACCATATATTTT.

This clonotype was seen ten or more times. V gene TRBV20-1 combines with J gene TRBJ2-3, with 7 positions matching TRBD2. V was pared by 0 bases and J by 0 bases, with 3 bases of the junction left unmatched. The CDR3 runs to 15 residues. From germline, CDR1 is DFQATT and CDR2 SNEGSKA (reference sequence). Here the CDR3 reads CSARERERSTDTQYF. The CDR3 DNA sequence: TGCAGTGCTAGAGAGCGGGAGAGGAGCACAGATACGCAGTATTTT.

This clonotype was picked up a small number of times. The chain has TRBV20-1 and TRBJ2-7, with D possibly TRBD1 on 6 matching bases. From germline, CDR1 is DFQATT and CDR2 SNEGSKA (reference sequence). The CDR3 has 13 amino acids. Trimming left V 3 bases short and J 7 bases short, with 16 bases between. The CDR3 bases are TGCAGTGCTAGTATCCCCAGGGGTGGGGAGCAGTACTTC. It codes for CSASIPRGGEQYF.

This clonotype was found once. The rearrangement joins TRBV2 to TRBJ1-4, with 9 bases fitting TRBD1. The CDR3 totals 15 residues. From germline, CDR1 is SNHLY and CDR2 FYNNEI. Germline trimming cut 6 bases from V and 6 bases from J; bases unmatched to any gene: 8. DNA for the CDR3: TGTGCCAGCAGCCCAGGGGGACAGGGAGATGAAAAACTGTTTTTT. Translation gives CASSPGGQGDEKLFF.

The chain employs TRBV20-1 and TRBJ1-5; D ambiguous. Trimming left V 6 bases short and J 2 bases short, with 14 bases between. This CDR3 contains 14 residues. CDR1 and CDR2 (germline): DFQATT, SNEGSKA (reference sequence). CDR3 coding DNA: TGCAGTGCGATAAAGGGTTGGGGCAATCAGCCCCAGCATTTT. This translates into CSAIKGWGNQPQHF.

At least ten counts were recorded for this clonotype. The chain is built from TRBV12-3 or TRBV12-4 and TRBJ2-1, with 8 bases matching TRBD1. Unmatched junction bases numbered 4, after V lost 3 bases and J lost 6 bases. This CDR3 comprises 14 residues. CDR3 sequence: CASSFQGAGNEQFF. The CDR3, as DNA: TGTGCCAGCAGTTTCCAGGGGGCTGGCAATGAGCAGTTCTTC.

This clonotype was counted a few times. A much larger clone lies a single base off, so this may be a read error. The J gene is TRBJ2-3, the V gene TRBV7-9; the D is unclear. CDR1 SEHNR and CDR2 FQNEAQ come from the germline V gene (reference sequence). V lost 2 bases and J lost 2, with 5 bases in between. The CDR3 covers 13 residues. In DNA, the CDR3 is TGTGCCAGCAGCTTACAGGACACAGATACGCAGTATTTT. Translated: CASSLQDTDTQYF.